Below, one T cell receptor (beta chain) is given with its context. Investigators isolated RNA and reverse transcribed it into cDNA to act as the sequencing template. The assay was immunoSEQ multiplex PCR, and TCRdb's table has in-frame clones only and misses some. The repertoire holds around 160,000 clones, with approximately 45% as singletons. This entry comes from a study of CD8+ T cells in alopecia areata. Germline lookup yields CDR1 SQVTM and CDR2 ANQGSEA. Trimming took off 4 bases at V and 2 bases at J, with 9 bases between the two ends. This CDR3 is 12 amino acids long. The clonotype comes from a human donor with alopecia areata. Sequencing used CD4+ T cells sorted from blood. The gene calls are TRBV29-1 and TRBJ2-7; no reliable D call. CDR3 sequence reads: CSVVGQTYEQYF. DNA for the CDR3: TGCAGCGTTGTCGGGCAGACCTACGAGCAGTACTTC.